Each of the 22 T cell receptor beta chains below was sequenced from the same sample in a study of CD8 T cells in Susac syndrome (dated by TCRdb to the late 2010s). Receptor amplification or capture employed the immunoSEQ multiplex PCR assay. RNA was extracted using the RNeasy kit, and roughly 0.45 to 1 microgram was reverse transcribed with random hexamers. TCRdb cleaned the public reads at Q25 with fastp, built clones with MiXCR and kept in-frame beta chains. A single entry per CDR3 protein holds the most common genes and DNA from its merged rows. In this sample the table shows some 190,000 distinct CDR3 sequences, around 93% of which occur a single time. Around 0.096% of the sample is in the top ten clones. The sample comprised CD4+ T cells from PBMCs. The receptors stem from a human donor in good health.

The chain is built from TRBV19 and TRBJ2-7; 8 nucleotides agree with TRBD1. The trim removed 4 bases at V and 2 bases at J, leaving 13 bases unmatched. The CDR3 covers 17 residues. The germline V gene has CDR1 LNHDA and CDR2 SQIVND (reference sequence). The CDR3 DNA sequence: TGTGCCAGTAGTAGCCCGCCCCGGACAGGGACAGCCTACGAGCAGTACTTC. This translates into CASSSPPRTGTAYEQYF.

This chain uses TRBV11-2 with TRBJ2-7; D is unresolved. V was trimmed by 4 bases and J by 5 bases, leaving 9 bases between them. The CDR3 is made up of 12 amino acids. Germline V CDR1 and CDR2: SGHAT, FQNNGV. The CDR3 sequence: CASSSLSNEQYF. The CDR3 DNA sequence: TGTGCCAGCAGCTCCCTAAGTAACGAGCAGTACTTC.

The chain uses TRBV24-1 and TRBJ2-1; 10 nucleotides align to TRBD2. The CDR3 is 16 amino acids. Trimming took 9 bases from V and 5 from J; bases not matched to a gene: 12. The germline V gene encodes CDR1 KGHDR and CDR2 SFDVKD. The CDR3 reads CATGKSSGGKNNEQFF. CDR3 sequence (DNA): TGTGCCACCGGCAAGAGTAGCGGGGGGAAAAACAATGAGCAGTTCTTC.

This chain connects TRBV20-1 to TRBJ2-7; D remains ambiguous. Trimming stripped 1 base from V and 2 bases from J, with 6 bases between. CDR3 length equals 12 residues. From germline, CDR1 is DFQATT and CDR2 SNEGSKA (reference sequence). The CDR3: CSARALAYEQYF. The CDR3 nucleotides are TGCAGTGCTAGAGCCCTAGCCTACGAGCAGTACTTC.

This clonotype occurred once. The chain uses TRBV4-1 and TRBJ2-5, with 7 bases fitting TRBD2. V lost 1 base and J lost 5; bases outside the gene matches: 7. This CDR3 contains 15 residues. Germline V gene data show CDR1 as MGHRA and CDR2 as YSYEKL. The CDR3 reads CASSQVFQGGETQYF. In DNA form, the CDR3 reads TGCGCCAGCAGCCAAGTGTTCCAGGGAGGGGAGACCCAGTACTTC.

The J gene is TRBJ1-4, the V gene TRBV3-1; D uncertain. CDR3 length: 13 amino acids. Germline V gene data show CDR1 as LGHDT and CDR2 as YNNKEL (reference sequence). Trimming removed 0 bases at V and 11 bases at J, with 10 bases between. CDR3 nucleotides: TGTGCCAGCAGCCAAGAGGAGGGTAGCAAACTGTTTTTT. Protein product: CASSQEEGSKLFF.

This clonotype was picked up a small number of times. V and J are TRBV7-3 and TRBJ2-1; 15 bases fit TRBD2. The CDR3 is 16 amino acids. CDR1 is SGHTA and CDR2 is FQGTGA in the germline V gene. The trim removed 4 bases at V and 7 bases at J, leaving 5 bases unmatched. CDR3 nucleotides: TGTGCCAGCAGCTCAGGACTAGCGGGGGGGCAGAATGAGCAGTTCTTC. It encodes CASSSGLAGGQNEQFF.

The chain recombines TRBV28 with TRBJ2-1; maybe TRBD2 (5 bases). Germline V gene data show CDR1 as MDHEN and CDR2 as SYDVKM. CDR3 length: 14 amino acids. Trimming took 6 bases from V and 0 from J, leaving 9 bases between them. DNA for the CDR3: TGTGCCAGCAGGGGAGAGACCTCCTACAATGAGCAGTTCTTC. Translation gives CASRGETSYNEQFF.

V and J are TRBV3-1 and TRBJ2-7, with a possible D match to TRBD1 (5 bases). The CDR3 consists of 15 residues. Germline lookup yields CDR1 LGHDT and CDR2 YNNKEL (reference sequence). The germline V and J ends were trimmed by 1 base and 3 bases, with 13 bases remaining between them. CDR3 residues: CASSQGHGASYEQYF. Written as DNA, the CDR3 is TGTGCCAGCAGCCAAGGGCATGGGGCGAGCTACGAGCAGTACTTC.

The chain combines TRBV28 with TRBJ1-2; D not resolved. The germline gives CDR1 MDHEN, CDR2 SYDVKM. The CDR3 runs to 16 residues. V was clipped by 6 bases and J by 4 bases, with 21 bases between them. CDR3 region: CASSPSGINSLYGYTF. CDR3 DNA: TGTGCCAGCAGCCCCTCGGGGATAAATAGTCTCTATGGCTACACCTTC.

The chain has TRBV27 and TRBJ2-7, with 11 bases lining up with TRBD1. The CDR3 contains 15 residues. CDR1 MNHEY and CDR2 SMNVEV come from the germline V gene (reference sequence). The J segment lost 4 bases and the V segment lost 5 bases, leaving 7 bases of the junction unmatched. The DNA of the CDR3 is TGTGCCAGCAGTCTCGGACAGGGGGCAACTTACGAGCAGTACTTC. It specifies CASSLGQGATYEQYF.

The chain links TRBV9 to TRBJ2-3; D ambiguous. This CDR3 has 12 amino acids. Germline V lookup: CDR1 SGDLS, CDR2 YYNGEE. Deletions cut 4 bases from V and 2 bases from J, with 5 bases between. The CDR3 here is CASSPHTDTQYF. The CDR3 DNA reads TGTGCCAGCAGCCCGCACACAGATACGCAGTATTTT.

The chain carries TRBV3-1 and TRBJ2-7; D unclear. The germline V gene encodes CDR1 LGHDT and CDR2 YNNKEL (reference sequence). With 6 bases removed from V and 5 bases from J, the gap between germline ends came to 14 bases. The CDR3 is 13 residues long. The CDR3 protein is CASSRGTWDEQYF. The CDR3 nucleotides read TGTGCCAGCAGTCGAGGTACGTGGGACGAGCAGTACTTC.

In its sample, this clonotype was seen a few times. The chain carries TRBV28 and TRBJ1-2; D remains ambiguous. This CDR3 spans 11 amino acids. Germline CDR1 and CDR2: MDHEN and SYDVKM. Trimming took off 4 bases at V and 8 bases at J, with 8 bases between the two ends. The CDR3 region is CASSSAGGYTF. As DNA, the CDR3 is TGTGCCAGCAGTTCTGCGGGGGGCTACACCTTC.

This chain uses TRBV2 with TRBJ2-2; D uncertain. From germline, CDR1 is SNHLY and CDR2 FYNNEI. The V end was cut by 6 bases, the J end by 1 base, with 15 bases between. This CDR3 spans 16 amino acids. The CDR3 region is CASRTPSTQNTGELFF. The CDR3 DNA is TGTGCCAGCAGGACCCCCTCTACACAGAACACCGGGGAGCTGTTTTTT.

The chain employs TRBV14 and TRBJ2-3; no reliable D call. Germline V lookup: CDR1 SGHDN, CDR2 FVKESK. Trimming took off 4 bases at V and 2 bases at J, with 19 bases between the two ends. CDR3 length: 17 residues. CDR3 in DNA: TGTGCCAGCAGCCGAAGGAGCGCGGTTCCCTTCACAGATACGCAGTATTTT. Amino acids: CASSRRSAVPFTDTQYF.

The V gene is TRBV29-1, the J gene TRBJ1-5; 10 bases line up with TRBD1. The V gene's germline CDR1 is SQVTM and CDR2 ANQGSEA. This CDR3 spans 16 amino acids. V shed 6 bases, J shed 2 bases, and the junction held 10 bases outside the gene matches. The CDR3 coding sequence is TGCAGCGTCGCAGAATCCGGGACAGGGGGCAATCAGCCCCAGCATTTT. This codes for CSVAESGTGGNQPQHF.

The rearrangement links TRBV7-2 to TRBJ1-2; no clear D gene. Trimming left V 5 bases short and J 8 bases short, with 15 bases between. This CDR3 comprises 13 residues. Germline V CDR1 and CDR2: SGHTA, FQGNSA. The CDR3 protein is CASSQQVPSGYTF. The CDR3 bases are TGTGCCAGCAGCCAGCAGGTGCCCTCGGGCTACACCTTC. The whole variable domain, remainder taken from reference TRBV7-2 and TRBJ1-2, is GAGVSQSPSNKVTEKGKDVELRCDPISGHTALYWYRQSLGQGLEFLIYFQGNSAPDKSGLPSDRFSAERTGGSVSTLTIQRTQQEDSAVYLCASSQQVPSGYTFGSGTRLTVV.

This clonotype was recorded only once. This chain joins TRBV7-9 and TRBJ2-5, with D possibly matching TRBD2 (5 bases). Trimming took off 4 bases at V and 2 bases at J, with 17 bases between the two ends. Germline V gene lookup returns CDR1 SEHNR and CDR2 FQNEAQ (reference sequence). This CDR3 is 16 amino acids long. In DNA, the CDR3 is TGTGCCAGCAGCTCTACCGGCCCCACGGGGCAAGAGACCCAGTACTTC. Its protein product is CASSSTGPTGQETQYF.

The J gene is TRBJ2-1, the V gene TRBV12-3 or TRBV12-4; D not resolved. V was cut by 3 bases and J by 7 bases, with 4 bases left in between. The CDR3 contains 11 residues. DNA of the CDR3: TGTGCCAGCAGTTTGGGAAATGAGCAGTTCTTC. Residues: CASSLGNEQFF.

This chain links TRBV5-5 with TRBJ1-2; TRBD1 is a possible D gene (5 bases). V lost 0 bases and J lost 2, with 8 bases in between. The CDR3 has 14 amino acids. CDR1 and CDR2 from the germline V gene are SGHKS and YYEKEE (reference sequence). DNA for the CDR3: TGTGCCAGCAGCTTGGCTGGGGACAACTATGGCTACACCTTC. This gives the protein CASSLAGDNYGYTF.

The chain uses TRBV20-1 and TRBJ2-3; the D gene is possibly TRBD1 (6 bases). The CDR3 loop spans 15 amino acids. Germline-derived CDR1 and CDR2 are DFQATT and SNEGSKA (reference sequence). The V end lost 3 bases, the J end lost 5 bases, and 18 bases lay between the germline ends. The CDR3 DNA reads TGCAGTGCTAGCCCGGGCAGGGGAAACGGAGATACGCAGTATTTT. It encodes CSASPGRGNGDTQYF.